This T cell receptor (beta chain) was obtained from a study of identical twins. TCRdb ran MiXCR on the 5' RACE reads and lists one entry per CDR3 protein. The sample has around 670,000 distinct CDR3 sequences, approximately 6% seen once. Findings and caveats of the study: Invariant MAIT and iNKT cells are populations that could partly confound zero-insertion analyses.

CDR3 length: 14 residues. Trimming cost V 5 bases and J 8 bases; bases outside gene matches: 6. This clonotype was observed many times. What it recognizes is unknown. The sample consisted of naive T cells sorted from blood. The chain recombines TRBV12-3 or TRBV12-4 with TRBJ2-2; 9 bases are shared with TRBD1. This sequence was found in a man between 18 and 35 years old in good health. The CDR3: CASSLQGAPGELFF. Here the CDR3 DNA reads TGTGCCAGCAGTCTACAGGGGGCGCCAGGGGAGCTGTTTTTT.